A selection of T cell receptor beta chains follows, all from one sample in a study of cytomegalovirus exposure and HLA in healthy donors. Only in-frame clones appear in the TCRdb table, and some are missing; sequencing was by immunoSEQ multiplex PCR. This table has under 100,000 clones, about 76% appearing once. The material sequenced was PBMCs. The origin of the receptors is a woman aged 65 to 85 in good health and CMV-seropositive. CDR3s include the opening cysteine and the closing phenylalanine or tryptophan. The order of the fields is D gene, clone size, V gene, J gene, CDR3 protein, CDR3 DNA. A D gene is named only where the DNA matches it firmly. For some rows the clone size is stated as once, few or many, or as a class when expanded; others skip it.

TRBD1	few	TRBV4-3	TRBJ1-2	CASSQDYTGQVIF	TGCGCCAGCAGCCAAGATTACACCGGACAGGTTATTTTC
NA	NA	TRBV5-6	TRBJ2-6	CASSFLSGGGASGANVLTF	TGTGCCAGCAGCTTTTTGAGTGGAGGGGGGGCCTCTGGGGCCAACGTCCTGACTTTC
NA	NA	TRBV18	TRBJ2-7	CASSPLASLSYEQYF	TGTGCCAGCTCACCTCTAGCGAGTCTTTCCTACGAGCAGTACTTC
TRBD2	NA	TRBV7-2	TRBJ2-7	CASSPQVVLAGGGDF	TGTGCCAGCAGCCCCCAGGTTGTTCTAGCGGGAGGCGGGGACTTC
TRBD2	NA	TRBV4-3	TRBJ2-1	CASSPRSGGSYNEQFF	TGCGCCAGCAGCCCCAGATCGGGGGGCTCCTACAATGAGCAGTTCTTC
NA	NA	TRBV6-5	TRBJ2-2	CASSYGGRGDTGELFF	TGTGCCAGCAGTTATGGGGGCAGGGGAGACACCGGGGAGCTGTTTTTT
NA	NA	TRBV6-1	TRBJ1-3	CASSERPDTIYF	TGTGCCAGCAGTGAACGCCCGGACACCATATATTTT
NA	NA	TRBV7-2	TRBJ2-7	CASSPSYEQYF	TGTGCCAGCAGCCCTTCCTACGAGCAGTACTTC
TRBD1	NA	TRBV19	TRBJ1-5	CASSKGQGMGQPQHF	TGTGCCAGTAGTAAAGGACAGGGAATGGGACAGCCCCAGCATTTT
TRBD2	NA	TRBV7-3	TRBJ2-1	CASSQRLAGGNEQFF	TGTGCCAGCAGCCAGAGACTAGCGGGCGGGAATGAGCAGTTCTTC
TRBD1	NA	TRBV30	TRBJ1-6	CAWSPDRVNSPLHF	TGTGCCTGGAGCCCGGACAGGGTGAATTCACCCCTCCACTTT
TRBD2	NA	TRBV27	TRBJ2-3	CASSFLASGRATDTQYF	TGTGCCAGCAGTTTTCTGGCTAGCGGGAGGGCCACAGATACGCAGTATTTT
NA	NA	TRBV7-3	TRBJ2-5	CASSQGPSPGETQYF	TGTGCCAGCAGCCAAGGGCCTAGCCCCGGAGAGACCCAGTACTTC
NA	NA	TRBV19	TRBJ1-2	CASSAGRDLYGYTF	TGTGCCAGTAGCGCCGGACGGGACTTATATGGCTACACCTTC
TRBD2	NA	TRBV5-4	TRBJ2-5	CASSRGLEGIGGETQYF	TGTGCCAGCAGCCGGGGACTAGAGGGGATTGGTGGAGAGACCCAGTACTTC
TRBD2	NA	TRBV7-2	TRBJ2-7	CASSSLAGASYEQYF	TGTGCCAGCAGCTCATTAGCGGGAGCCTCCTACGAGCAGTACTTC
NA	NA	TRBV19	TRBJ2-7	CASSISGIGDLRPYEQYF	TGTGCCAGTAGTATATCAGGTATCGGGGATTTACGGCCCTACGAGCAGTACTTC
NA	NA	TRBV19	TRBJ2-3	CASSMAGVSTQYF	TGTGCCAGTAGTATGGCAGGGGTCTCTACGCAGTATTTT
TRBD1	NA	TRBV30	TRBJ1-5	CAWSPKDRGGRNQPQHF	TGTGCCTGGAGCCCTAAGGACAGGGGAGGTCGCAATCAGCCCCAGCATTTT
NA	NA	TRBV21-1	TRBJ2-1	CASSNRDRDEQFF	TGTGCCAGCAGCAATAGGGACAGAGATGAGCAGTTCTTC
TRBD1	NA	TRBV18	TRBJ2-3	CASSPGQGADTQYF	TGTGCCAGCTCCCCCGGACAGGGGGCAGATACGCAGTATTTT
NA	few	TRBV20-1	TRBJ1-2	CSAPLGGSYTF	TGCAGTGCTCCGTTGGGGGGTAGCTACACCTTC
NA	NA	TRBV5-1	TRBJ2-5	CASSLVEQETQYF	TGCGCCAGCAGCTTGGTAGAGCAAGAGACCCAGTACTTC
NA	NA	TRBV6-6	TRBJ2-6	CACRDSGANVLTF	TGTGCCTGCCGGGACTCTGGGGCCAACGTCCTGACTTTC
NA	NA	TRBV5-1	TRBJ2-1	CASSSDLFNEQFF	TGCGCCAGCAGCTCAGACTTATTCAATGAGCAGTTCTTC
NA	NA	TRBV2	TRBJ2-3	CASRLGAGVADTQYF	TGTGCCAGCAGACTGGGGGCGGGAGTTGCAGATACGCAGTATTTT
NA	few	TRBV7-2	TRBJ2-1	CASPNEQFF	TGTGCCAGCCCGAATGAGCAGTTCTTC
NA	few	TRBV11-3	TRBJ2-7	CASSSTTEEQYF	TGTGCCAGCAGCTCGACGACGGAGGAGCAGTACTTC
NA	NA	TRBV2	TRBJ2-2	CASSGLVTGELFF	TGTGCCAGCAGTGGGCTAGTTACCGGGGAGCTGTTTTTT
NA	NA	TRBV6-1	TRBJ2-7	CASSGQTVSYEQYF	TGTGCCAGCAGTGGACAGACAGTTTCCTACGAGCAGTACTTC
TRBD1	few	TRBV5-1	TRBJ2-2	CASSLSWTGRPGELFF	TGCGCCAGCAGCTTGAGTTGGACAGGTCGGCCCGGGGAGCTGTTTTTT
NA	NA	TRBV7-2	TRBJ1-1	CASSLLGGVVYFDAFF	TGTGCCAGCAGCTTATTAGGGGGGGTCGTATATTTTGACGCTTTCTTT
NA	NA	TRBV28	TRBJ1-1	CASSLGGTNTEAFF	TGTGCCAGCAGCTTGGGGGGAACGAACACTGAAGCTTTCTTT
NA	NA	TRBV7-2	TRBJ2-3	CASSLGVGAEWYF	TGTGCCAGCAGCTTAGGGGTGGGGGCAGAGTGGTATTTT
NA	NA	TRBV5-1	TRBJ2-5	CASSLGGGKETQYF	TGCGCCAGCAGCTTGGGTGGCGGGAAGGAGACCCAGTACTTC
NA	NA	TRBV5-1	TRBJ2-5	CASSLGDQETQYF	TGCGCCAGCAGCTTGGGAGACCAAGAGACCCAGTACTTC
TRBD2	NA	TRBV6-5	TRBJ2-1	CACQREGRYNEQFF	TGTGCCTGTCAGCGGGAGGGCCGGTACAATGAGCAGTTCTTC
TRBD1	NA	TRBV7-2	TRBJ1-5	CASSYTGGNQPQHF	TGTGCCAGCAGTTATACAGGGGGGAATCAGCCCCAGCATTTT